This TCR beta chain was profiled in a study of metastatic and nonmetastatic thyroid tumors. Across the study: For malignant and benign thyroid patients, tumor or nodule tissue and blood were the sources whose repertoires were compared.

TCRdb ran MiXCR on the PCR reads. The profile covers about 28,000 clones, with less than 25% appearing a single time and 39% taken by the ten largest. Each patient went into thyroid surgery without having received any treatment. Per the germline V gene, CDR1 is SGHRS and CDR2 is YFSETQ. The CDR3 loop spans 16 amino acids. With 3 bases clipped from V and 1 base from J, the junction kept 4 bases outside the gene matches. This receptor was identified in a female donor with papillary thyroid cancer or a benign thyroid nodule (not recorded which). Some clones in this sample may be carry-over from other donors' samples. Sequencing was done on a sample of blood. The chain links TRBV5-1 to TRBJ2-3, with 11 bases that match TRBD2. The CDR3 nucleotides are TGCGCCAGCAGCTCCCGACTAGCGGGGCGCACAGATACGCAGTATTTT. It encodes CASSSRLAGRTDTQYF. Supplemented by reference TRBV5-1 and TRBJ2-3, the full variable domain reads KAGVTQTPRYLIKTRGQQVTLSCSPISGHRSVSWYQQTPGQGLQFLFEYFSETQRNKGNFPGRFSGRQFSNSRSEMNVSTLELGDSALYLCASSSRLAGRTDTQYFGPGTRLTVL.